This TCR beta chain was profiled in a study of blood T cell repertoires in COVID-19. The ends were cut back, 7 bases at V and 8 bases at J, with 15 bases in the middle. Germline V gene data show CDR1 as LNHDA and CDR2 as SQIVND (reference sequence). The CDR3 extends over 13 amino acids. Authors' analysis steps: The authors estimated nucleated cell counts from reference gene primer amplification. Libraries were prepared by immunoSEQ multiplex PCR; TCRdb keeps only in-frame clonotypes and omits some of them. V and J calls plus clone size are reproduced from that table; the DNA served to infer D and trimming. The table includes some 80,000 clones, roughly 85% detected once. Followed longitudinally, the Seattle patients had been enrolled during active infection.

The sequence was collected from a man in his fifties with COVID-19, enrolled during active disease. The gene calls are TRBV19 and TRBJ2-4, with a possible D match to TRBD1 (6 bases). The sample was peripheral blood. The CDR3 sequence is CASNSGTRDIQYF. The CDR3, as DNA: TGTGCCAGTAATTCCGGGACAAGGGACATTCAGTACTTC.